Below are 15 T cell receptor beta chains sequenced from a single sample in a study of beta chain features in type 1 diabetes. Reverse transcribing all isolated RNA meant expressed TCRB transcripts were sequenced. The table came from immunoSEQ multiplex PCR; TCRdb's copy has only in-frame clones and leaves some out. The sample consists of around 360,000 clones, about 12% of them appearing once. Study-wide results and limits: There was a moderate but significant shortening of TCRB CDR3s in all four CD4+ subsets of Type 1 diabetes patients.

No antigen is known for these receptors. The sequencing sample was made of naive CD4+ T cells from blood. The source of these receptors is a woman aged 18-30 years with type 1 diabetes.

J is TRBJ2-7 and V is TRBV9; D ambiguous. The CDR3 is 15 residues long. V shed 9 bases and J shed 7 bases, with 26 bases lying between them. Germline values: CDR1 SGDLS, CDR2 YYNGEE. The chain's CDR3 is CAIIPLRTLLWEQYF. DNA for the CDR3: TGTGCCATAATCCCTCTCAGAACTCTACTATGGGAGCAGTACTTC. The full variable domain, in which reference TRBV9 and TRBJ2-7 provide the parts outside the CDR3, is DSGVTQTPKHLITATGQRVTLRCSPRSGDLSVYWYQQSLDQGLQFLIQYYNGEERAKGNILERFSAQQFPDLHSELNLSSLELGDSALYFCAIIPLRTLLWEQYFGPGTRLTVT.

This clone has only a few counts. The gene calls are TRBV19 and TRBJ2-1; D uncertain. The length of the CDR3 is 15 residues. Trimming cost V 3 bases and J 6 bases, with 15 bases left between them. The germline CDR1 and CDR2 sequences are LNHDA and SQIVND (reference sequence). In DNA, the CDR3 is TGTGCCAGTAGTATTTTGGCAGTACCAAGCAATGAGCAGTTCTTC. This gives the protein CASSILAVPSNEQFF.

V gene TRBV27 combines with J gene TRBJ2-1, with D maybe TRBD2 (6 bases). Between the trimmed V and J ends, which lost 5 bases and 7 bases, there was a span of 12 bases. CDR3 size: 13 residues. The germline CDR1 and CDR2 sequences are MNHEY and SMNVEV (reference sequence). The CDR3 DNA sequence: TGTGCCAGCAGTCCCAGACTAGTAAATGAGCAGTTCTTC. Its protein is CASSPRLVNEQFF.

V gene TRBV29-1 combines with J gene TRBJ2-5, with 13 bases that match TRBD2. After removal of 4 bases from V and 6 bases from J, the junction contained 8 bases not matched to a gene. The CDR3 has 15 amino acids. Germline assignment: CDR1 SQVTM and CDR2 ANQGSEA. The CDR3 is CSVGPRLAGGQTQYF. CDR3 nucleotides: TGCAGCGTTGGGCCGAGACTAGCGGGGGGCCAGACCCAGTACTTC.

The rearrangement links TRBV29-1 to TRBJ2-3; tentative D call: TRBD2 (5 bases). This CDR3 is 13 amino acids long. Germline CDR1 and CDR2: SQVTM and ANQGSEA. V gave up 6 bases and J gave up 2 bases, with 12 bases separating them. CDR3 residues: CSVQSGLTDTQYF. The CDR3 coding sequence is TGCAGCGTACAAAGCGGCCTCACAGATACGCAGTATTTT.

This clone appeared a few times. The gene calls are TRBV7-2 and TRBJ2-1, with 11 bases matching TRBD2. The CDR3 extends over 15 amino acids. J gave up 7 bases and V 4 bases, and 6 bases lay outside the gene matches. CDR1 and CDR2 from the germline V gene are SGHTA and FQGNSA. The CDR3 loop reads CASSYLAGGSNEQFF. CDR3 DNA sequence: TGTGCCAGCAGCTATCTAGCGGGAGGTTCGAATGAGCAGTTCTTC.

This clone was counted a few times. The CDR3 sequence: CASSVSSLYGYTF. CDR3 bases: TGTGCCAGCAGTGTTTCGTCCCTCTATGGCTACACCTTC. The rearrangement joins TRBV25-1 to TRBJ1-2; D is ambiguous. The length of the CDR3 is 13 residues. Germline V gene lookup returns CDR1 MGHDK and CDR2 SYGVNS. V was pared by 4 bases and J by 4 bases, with 10 bases between.

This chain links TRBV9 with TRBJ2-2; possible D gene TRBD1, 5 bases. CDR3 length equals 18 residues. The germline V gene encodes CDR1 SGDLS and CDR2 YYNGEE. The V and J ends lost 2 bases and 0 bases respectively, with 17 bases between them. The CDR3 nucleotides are TGTGCCAGCAGCGTTGGAACCAGGGCGCTCTCGAACACCGGGGAGCTGTTTTTT. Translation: CASSVGTRALSNTGELFF.

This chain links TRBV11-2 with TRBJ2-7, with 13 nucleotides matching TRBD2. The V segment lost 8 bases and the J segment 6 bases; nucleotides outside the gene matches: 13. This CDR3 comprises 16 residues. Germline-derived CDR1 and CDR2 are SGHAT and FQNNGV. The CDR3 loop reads CASAPGLAGVRLEQYF. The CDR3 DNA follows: TGTGCCAGCGCCCCCGGACTAGCGGGAGTTCGACTCGAGCAGTACTTC.

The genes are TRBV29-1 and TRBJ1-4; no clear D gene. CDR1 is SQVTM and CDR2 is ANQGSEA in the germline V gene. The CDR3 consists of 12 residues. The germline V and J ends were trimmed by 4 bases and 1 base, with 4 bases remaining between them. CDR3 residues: CSVAGTNEKLFF. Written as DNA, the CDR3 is TGCAGCGTTGCGGGAACTAATGAAAAACTGTTTTTT.

The CDR3 sequence: CASSISEKNTEAFF. CDR3 in DNA: TGTGCCAGTAGTATTTCGGAGAAGAACACTGAAGCTTTCTTT. V and J are TRBV19 and TRBJ1-1; D is ambiguous. Germline CDR1 and CDR2: LNHDA and SQIVND (reference sequence). This CDR3 is built from 14 residues. Trimming took off 3 bases at V and 1 base at J, with 9 bases between the two ends.

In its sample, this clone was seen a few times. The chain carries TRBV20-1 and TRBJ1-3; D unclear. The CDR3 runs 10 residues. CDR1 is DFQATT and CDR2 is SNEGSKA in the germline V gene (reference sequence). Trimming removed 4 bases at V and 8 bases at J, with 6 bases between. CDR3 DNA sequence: TGCAGTGCTATCGGTGACACCATATATTTT. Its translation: CSAIGDTIYF.

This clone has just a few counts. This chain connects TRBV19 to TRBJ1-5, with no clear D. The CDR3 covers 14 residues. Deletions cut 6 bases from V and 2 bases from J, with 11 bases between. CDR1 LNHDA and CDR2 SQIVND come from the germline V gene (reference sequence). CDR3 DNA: TGTGCCAGTAGGCAGGCAGGTGGCAATCAGCCCCAGCATTTT. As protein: CASRQAGGNQPQHF.

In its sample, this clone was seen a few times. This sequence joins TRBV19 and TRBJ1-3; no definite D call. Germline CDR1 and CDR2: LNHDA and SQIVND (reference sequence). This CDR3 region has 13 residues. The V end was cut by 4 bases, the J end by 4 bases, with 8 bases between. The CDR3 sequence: CASSTRPGNTIYF. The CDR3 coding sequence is TGTGCCAGTAGTACGAGGCCCGGAAACACCATATATTTT.

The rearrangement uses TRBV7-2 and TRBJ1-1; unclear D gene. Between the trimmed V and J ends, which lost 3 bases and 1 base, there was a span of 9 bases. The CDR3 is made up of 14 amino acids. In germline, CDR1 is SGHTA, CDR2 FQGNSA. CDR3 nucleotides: TGTGCCAGCAGCTTTGGGAGAGGGAACACTGAAGCTTTCTTT. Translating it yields CASSFGRGNTEAFF. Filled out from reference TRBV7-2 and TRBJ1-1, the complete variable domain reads GAGVSQSPSNKVTEKGKDVELRCDPISGHTALYWYRQSLGQGLEFLIYFQGNSAPDKSGLPSDRFSAERTGGSVSTLTIQRTQQEDSAVYLCASSFGRGNTEAFFGQGTRLTVV.